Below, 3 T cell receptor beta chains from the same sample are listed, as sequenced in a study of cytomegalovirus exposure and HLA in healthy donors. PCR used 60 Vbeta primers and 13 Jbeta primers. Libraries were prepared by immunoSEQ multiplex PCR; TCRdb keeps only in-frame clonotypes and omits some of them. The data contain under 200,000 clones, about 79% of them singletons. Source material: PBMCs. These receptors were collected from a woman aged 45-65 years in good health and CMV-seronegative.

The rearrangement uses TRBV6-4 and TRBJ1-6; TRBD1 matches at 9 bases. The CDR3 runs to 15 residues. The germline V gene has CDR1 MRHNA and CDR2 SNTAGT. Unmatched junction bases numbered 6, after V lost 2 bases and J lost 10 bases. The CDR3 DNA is TGTGCCAGCAGTGACCGAGGGACAGGGAACTCACCCCTCCACTTT. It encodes CASSDRGTGNSPLHF.

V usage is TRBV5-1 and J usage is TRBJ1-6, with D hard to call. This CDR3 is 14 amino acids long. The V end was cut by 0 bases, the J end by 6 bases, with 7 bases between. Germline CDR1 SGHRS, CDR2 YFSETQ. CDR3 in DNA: TGCGCCAGCAGCTTGGAGGCGGTTAATTCACCCCTCCACTTT. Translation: CASSLEAVNSPLHF. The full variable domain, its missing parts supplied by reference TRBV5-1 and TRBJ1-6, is KAGVTQTPRYLIKTRGQQVTLSCSPISGHRSVSWYQQTPGQGLQFLFEYFSETQRNKGNFPGRFSGRQFSNSRSEMNVSTLELGDSALYLCASSLEAVNSPLHFGNGTRLTVT.

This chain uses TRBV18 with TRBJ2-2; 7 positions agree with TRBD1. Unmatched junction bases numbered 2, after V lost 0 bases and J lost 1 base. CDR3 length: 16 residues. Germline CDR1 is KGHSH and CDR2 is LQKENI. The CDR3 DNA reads TGTGCCAGCTCACCACCGGACAGGCTGAACACCGGGGAGCTGTTTTTT. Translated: CASSPPDRLNTGELFF.